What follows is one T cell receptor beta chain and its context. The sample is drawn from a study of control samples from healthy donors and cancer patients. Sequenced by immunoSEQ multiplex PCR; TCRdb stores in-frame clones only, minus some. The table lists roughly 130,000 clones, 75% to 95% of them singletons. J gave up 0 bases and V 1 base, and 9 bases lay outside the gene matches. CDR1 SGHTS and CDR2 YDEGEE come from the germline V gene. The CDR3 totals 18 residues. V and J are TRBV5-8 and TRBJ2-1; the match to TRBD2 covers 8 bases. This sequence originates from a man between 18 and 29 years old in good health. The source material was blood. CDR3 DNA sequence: TGTGCCAGCAGCTTGTTTGGTAGCGGGGAGGACTCCTACAATGAGCAGTTCTTC. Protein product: CASSLFGSGEDSYNEQFF.